This TCR beta chain appears in the sequencing data of a study of Graves' ophthalmopathy and Graves' hyperthyroidism. The authors amplified TCR beta CDR3 regions, and they did so from RNA transcripts for repertoire sequencing. In the first round, RT-PCR was carried out with HTBI primers, and a multiplex PCR formed the second round. TCRdb fed the multiplex PCR reads into MiXCR, producing one record per CDR3 protein. The table includes 200,000 to 250,000 distinct CDR3 sequences, roughly a fifth detected once. This clonotype was counted at least ten times. This receptor was identified in a woman between 50 and 59 years old with Graves' ophthalmopathy. The sample consisted of peripheral blood.

CDR3 sequence (DNA): TGTGCCAGCAGCTTATTGGGGGTAGGGGTGAGCACCGGGGAGCTGTTTTTT. As protein: CASSLLGVGVSTGELFF. The V call is TRBV11-2, the J call TRBJ2-2, with D tentatively TRBD1 or TRBD2 (5 bases each). Germline CDR1 and CDR2: SGHAT and FQNNGV. Deletions cut 2 bases from V and 4 bases from J, with 17 bases between. This CDR3 has 17 amino acids.